This note documents a single T cell receptor beta chain sequence. Its antigen is undetermined. The V end lost 2 bases, the J end lost 3 bases, and 17 bases lay between the germline ends. The length of the CDR3 is 16 residues. The germline V gene encodes CDR1 SGHTA and CDR2 FQGNSA. This specimen comes from a study of cytomegalovirus exposure and HLA in healthy donors. As for the donors, each was a healthy bone marrow donor. The PCR had 60 Vbeta and 13 Jbeta primers. Libraries were prepared by immunoSEQ multiplex PCR; TCRdb keeps only in-frame clonotypes and omits some of them. The top ten hold 9% to 10% of the sample, which has approximately 160,000 clones, roughly 85% seen once. Study observations and caveats: By HLA locus, TCR association rates varied in a later analysis, with DRB1 showing the most and HLA-C the fewest.

The sequence was obtained from a man aged 18 to 35 in good health and CMV-seropositive. The chain uses TRBV7-2 and TRBJ2-7, with D possibly TRBD1 on 6 matching bases. Sequencing input: PBMCs. Written as DNA, the CDR3 is TGTGCCAGCAGCTTATTAGCAGGGGTTACTCTCTACGAGCAGTACTTC. Its translation: CASSLLAGVTLYEQYF.